A selection of T cell receptor beta chains follows, all from one sample in a study of blood T cell repertoires in COVID-19. Measured with immunoSEQ multiplex PCR; TCRdb has only the in-frame clones, and not every one. The sample includes about 160,000 clones, roughly nine tenths seen only once; the top ten take 7% to 7.5%. Material: PBMCs or T cells enriched from blood (not recorded which). These receptors all come from a woman in her 50s who had recovered from COVID-19. Both conserved end residues are part of each CDR3. The D gene is left open where the match is weak. Clone sizes are given selectively: once, few, many, or a class where the clone is expanded.

d_gene,v_gene,abundance,j_gene,CDR3aa,CDR3nt
NA,TRBV3-1/TRBV3-2,once,TRBJ1-2,CASSRLGGKDGYTF,TGTGCCAGCAGCCGCCTTGGGGGGAAGGATGGCTACACCTTC
TRBD1,TRBV11-2,NA,TRBJ1-1,CASSPGTGNTEAFF,TGTGCCAGCAGTCCCGGGACAGGGAACACTGAAGCTTTCTTT
TRBD1,TRBV7-2,NA,TRBJ2-3,CASSLAPGQTTDTQYF,TGTGCCAGCAGCTTAGCGCCGGGACAGACCACAGATACGCAGTATTTT
TRBD1,TRBV7-2,NA,TRBJ2-7,CASSRGTGIYEQYF,TGTGCCAGCAGCCGGGGGACAGGTATCTACGAGCAGTACTTC
NA,TRBV11-3,NA,TRBJ1-1,CATTPGGAGGTEAFF,TGTGCCACGACACCGGGGGGGGCGGGAGGCACTGAAGCTTTCTTT
NA,TRBV28,NA,TRBJ1-3,CASSSGSNSGNTIYF,TGTGCCAGCAGTTCCGGGTCTAACTCTGGAAACACCATATATTTT
NA,TRBV7-9,NA,TRBJ2-1,CASSPNKYRATSDTNEQFF,TGTGCCAGCAGCCCAAACAAATACAGGGCTACTAGCGATACGAATGAGCAGTTCTTC
NA,TRBV28,NA,TRBJ1-5,CASSPYRDSNQPQHF,TGTGCCAGCAGTCCATACAGGGACAGCAATCAGCCCCAGCATTTT
NA,TRBV5-1,NA,TRBJ1-5,CASSPDGTSHQPQHF,TGCGCCAGCAGCCCGGACGGGACATCCCATCAGCCCCAGCATTTT
NA,TRBV11-2,NA,TRBJ2-7,CASSFPGLSSSEQYF,TGTGCCAGCAGCTTCCCGGGATTGAGCTCGAGCGAGCAGTACTTC
TRBD2,TRBV11-2,NA,TRBJ2-1,CASSFAPSTSRSYNEQFF,TGTGCCAGCAGCTTCGCTCCCTCGACTAGCCGATCCTACAATGAGCAGTTCTTC
NA,TRBV2,NA,TRBJ1-2,CASSVTGNYGYTF,TGTGCCAGCAGTGTTACGGGGAACTATGGCTACACCTTC
TRBD2,TRBV7-2,once,TRBJ2-7,CASSERTSGNVKAAYEQYF,TGTGCCAGCAGCGAGAGGACTAGCGGGAATGTTAAGGCGGCCTACGAGCAGTACTTC
TRBD1,TRBV2,NA,TRBJ1-5,CASSSTGGVQPQHF,TGTGCCAGCAGTTCGACAGGGGGCGTGCAGCCCCAGCATTTT
NA,TRBV2,NA,TRBJ1-1,CASSPGKRVPEAFF,TGTGCCAGCAGTCCCGGTAAGCGCGTCCCTGAAGCTTTCTTT
TRBD1,TRBV2,NA,TRBJ1-1,CASSGQGAHMNTEAFF,TGTGCCAGCAGTGGCCAGGGGGCCCACATGAACACTGAAGCTTTCTTT
NA,TRBV11-2,NA,TRBJ2-1,CASSPLTGSYNEQFF,TGTGCCAGCAGCCCCCTCACAGGGTCATACAATGAGCAGTTCTTC
NA,TRBV28,NA,TRBJ2-7,CASSLGTGGVEQYF,TGTGCCAGCAGTTTAGGGACTGGTGGTGTGGAGCAGTACTTC
TRBD1,TRBV14,few,TRBJ2-1,CASSQEAGGYNEQFF,TGTGCCAGCAGCCAAGAGGCAGGGGGCTACAATGAGCAGTTCTTC
NA,TRBV2,NA,TRBJ2-1,CASTQLGGGPGSYNEQFF,TGTGCCAGCACCCAGCTAGGGGGAGGGCCGGGGTCCTACAATGAGCAGTTCTTC
TRBD2,TRBV30,NA,TRBJ2-7,CAWAAGGKGSYEQYF,TGTGCCTGGGCAGCGGGGGGGAAGGGGTCCTACGAGCAGTACTTC
NA,TRBV27,NA,TRBJ2-1,CANSPSYNEQFF,TGTGCCAACTCTCCCTCCTACAATGAGCAGTTCTTC
NA,TRBV4-3,NA,TRBJ1-5,CASSQTGTPNQPQHF,TGCGCCAGCAGCCAAACAGGAACACCCAATCAGCCCCAGCATTTT
TRBD1,TRBV19,NA,TRBJ1-2,CASSVQGARGYTF,TGTGCCAGTAGTGTACAGGGGGCGCGTGGCTACACCTTC
NA,TRBV7-9,NA,TRBJ1-2,CASSPDAGYGYTF,TGTGCCAGCAGCCCCGACGCGGGGTATGGCTACACCTTC
TRBD2,TRBV7-8,once,TRBJ2-3,CASSPRVSGRANTQYF,TGTGCCAGCAGCCCCCGGGTTAGCGGGAGGGCGAATACGCAGTATTTT
TRBD1,TRBV19,once,TRBJ2-5,CASSIQGQQETQYF,TGTGCCAGTAGTATTCAGGGACAGCAAGAGACCCAGTACTTC
NA,TRBV7-8,NA,TRBJ1-1,CASSSSGTPNTEAFF,TGTGCCAGCAGCTCCTCCGGGACACCGAACACTGAAGCTTTCTTT
NA,TRBV5-6,NA,TRBJ2-3,CASSERMSGDTQYF,TGTGCCAGCAGCGAGCGGATGAGTGGAGATACGCAGTATTTT
TRBD2,TRBV5-1,NA,TRBJ2-3,CASRGLAGEGTDTQYF,TGCGCCAGCAGGGGACTAGCGGGAGAGGGCACAGATACGCAGTATTTT
NA,TRBV11-3,NA,TRBJ2-1,CASSPQGDYNNEQFF,TGTGCCAGCAGCCCGCAAGGAGACTACAACAATGAGCAGTTCTTC
NA,TRBV7-9,NA,TRBJ1-4,CASSLRAGQEKLFF,TGTGCCAGCAGCTTAAGGGCAGGGCAAGAAAAACTGTTTTTT
NA,TRBV18,NA,TRBJ1-1,CASSEGTGLNTEAFF,TGTGCCAGCTCCGAGGGGACGGGACTTAACACTGAAGCTTTCTTT
TRBD2,TRBV29-1,NA,TRBJ2-1,CSVEGTAGTSSNEQFF,TGCAGCGTTGAGGGGACTGCCGGGACTAGCAGCAATGAGCAGTTCTTC
TRBD1,TRBV29-1,NA,TRBJ2-1,CSVEGLQGVGSYNEQFF,TGCAGCGTTGAAGGATTACAGGGGGTAGGGTCCTACAATGAGCAGTTCTTC
NA,TRBV5-8,NA,TRBJ2-5,CASSFMRAGWETQYF,TGTGCCAGCAGCTTTATGCGGGCGGGTTGGGAGACCCAGTACTTC
TRBD1,TRBV7-9,NA,TRBJ1-2,CASSFGTGGHYGYTF,TGTGCCAGCAGCTTCGGGACAGGGGGCCACTATGGCTACACCTTC
TRBD1,TRBV3-1/TRBV3-2,NA,TRBJ2-7,CASSQAWGQYEQYF,TGTGCCAGCAGCCAAGCCTGGGGACAGTACGAGCAGTACTTC
TRBD2,TRBV7-3,NA,TRBJ2-1,CASSLSPSGEQFF,TGTGCCAGCAGCTTATCCCCTAGCGGAGAGCAGTTCTTC
TRBD1,TRBV18,NA,TRBJ1-6,CASSSNRGQRGSPLHF,TGTGCCAGCTCATCAAACAGGGGGCAGAGGGGGTCACCCCTCCACTTT
TRBD2,TRBV14,NA,TRBJ2-2,CASSQTSGGTGELFF,TGTGCCAGCAGCCAAACTAGCGGTGGTACCGGGGAGCTGTTTTTT
NA,TRBV6-4,NA,TRBJ2-1,CASSPSFRGTYNEQFF,TGTGCCAGCAGCCCGTCTTTCCGGGGAACCTACAATGAGCAGTTCTTC
NA,TRBV28,NA,TRBJ2-7,CASRTGRGRYEQYF,TGTGCCAGCAGAACAGGGAGGGGACGCTACGAGCAGTACTTC
NA,TRBV28,once,TRBJ1-2,CASSSNHGLNYGYTF,TGTGCCAGCAGTTCAAATCATGGGCTTAACTATGGCTACACCTTC
NA,TRBV19,NA,TRBJ1-5,CASSTRVVSNQPQHF,TGTGCCAGTAGTACCAGGGTGGTGAGCAATCAGCCCCAGCATTTT
TRBD2,TRBV27,NA,TRBJ2-7,CASSWTSGGGEQYF,TGTGCCAGCAGTTGGACTAGCGGGGGGGGCGAGCAGTACTTC
NA,TRBV24-1,NA,TRBJ2-2,CATSDPGRAANTGELFF,TGTGCCACCAGTGACCCCGGTAGAGCGGCGAACACCGGGGAGCTGTTTTTT
NA,TRBV15,NA,TRBJ1-2,CATSRDRGNYGYTF,TGTGCCACCAGCAGAGATCGGGGTAACTATGGCTACACCTTC
TRBD1,TRBV28,once,TRBJ1-2,CATDEPGGQGSFGYTF,TGTGCCACGGATGAGCCCGGGGGACAGGGGAGTTTTGGCTACACCTTC
NA,TRBV19,NA,TRBJ1-5,CASSIMAGSNQPQHF,TGTGCCAGTAGTATTATGGCGGGGAGCAATCAGCCCCAGCATTTT
NA,TRBV18,once,TRBJ1-4,CASSRTGNEKLFF,TGTGCCAGCTCACGCACAGGGAATGAAAAACTGTTTTTT
TRBD1,TRBV6-2/TRBV6-3,NA,TRBJ1-4,CASSWTGGNEKLFF,TGTGCCAGCAGTTGGACAGGGGGTAATGAAAAACTGTTTTTT
TRBD1,TRBV19,NA,TRBJ2-4,CASSIRGPGQGAKNIQYF,TGTGCCAGTAGTATAAGAGGGCCGGGACAGGGGGCCAAAAACATTCAGTACTTC